These 10 T cell receptor beta chains share one sample of origin, sequenced in a study of blood T cell repertoires in COVID-19. Only in-frame clones appear in the TCRdb table, and some are missing; sequencing was by immunoSEQ multiplex PCR. The sample includes about 170,000 clones, approximately 83% of them seen just once. Material for sequencing was peripheral blood. The receptor source for this set is a human donor with acute or convalescent COVID-19. The donor label of this sample is uncertain.

In this sample, this clone turned up a few times. The gene calls are TRBV18 and TRBJ1-1; a possible D gene is TRBD1 (5 bases). Germline loops: CDR1 KGHSH, CDR2 LQKENI. V gave up 6 bases and J gave up 1 base, with 12 bases separating them. This CDR3 region has 14 residues. The CDR3 region is CASSQAGGNTEAFF. Written as DNA, the CDR3 is TGTGCCAGCTCGCAGGCCGGGGGGAACACTGAAGCTTTCTTT. Based on the CDR3 plus reference TRBV18 and TRBJ1-1, the full variable domain is NAGVMQNPRHLVRRRGQEARLRCSPMKGHSHVYWYRQLPEEGLKFMVYLQKENIIDESGMPKERFSAEFPKEGPSILRIQQVVRGDSAAYFCASSQAGGNTEAFFGQGTRLTVV.

The chain recombines TRBV30 with TRBJ1-1; 9 nucleotides agree with TRBD1. The CDR3 consists of 14 residues. Per germline, CDR1 GTSNPN and CDR2 SVGIG (reference sequence). V shed 3 bases and J 6 bases; nucleotides not matched to a gene: 8. The CDR3 region has the DNA TGTGCCTGGAGAAATCGGGACAGGGCCGCTGAAGCTTTCTTT. Translating it yields CAWRNRDRAAEAFF.

The chain joins TRBV28 to TRBJ2-1; D is uncertain. This CDR3 spans 12 amino acids. Germline assignment: CDR1 MDHEN and CDR2 SYDVKM. The V gene lost 2 bases and the J gene lost 10 bases, with 9 bases spanning the gap. CDR3 region: CASSLRQREQFF. The CDR3 bases are TGTGCCAGCAGTTTACGGCAGAGGGAGCAGTTCTTC. Combining the CDR3 with reference TRBV28 and TRBJ2-1 gives the whole variable domain DVKVTQSSRYLVKRTGEKVFLECVQDMDHENMFWYRQDPGLGLRLIYFSYDVKMKEKGDIPEGYSVSREKKERFSLILESASTNQTSMYLCASSLRQREQFFGPGTRLTVL.

The chain uses TRBV6-5 and TRBJ1-3; tentative D call: TRBD1 (6 bases). CDR1 and CDR2 (germline): MNHEY, SVGAGI. CDR3 length equals 14 residues. The V end lost 2 bases, the J end lost 4 bases, and 9 bases lay between the germline ends. The CDR3 loop reads CASSYPGGGNTIYF. The CDR3, as DNA: TGTGCCAGCAGTTACCCGGGGGGCGGAAACACCATATATTTT.

The chain uses TRBV6-2 or TRBV6-3 and TRBJ1-6; 11 bases line up with TRBD1. The CDR3 covers 14 residues. Trimming cost V 6 bases and J 8 bases; bases outside gene matches: 3. Germline CDR1 is MNHEY and CDR2 is SVGEGT. This CDR3 is CASSSGQGDSPLHF. The CDR3 nucleotides read TGTGCCAGCAGCTCGGGACAGGGGGATTCACCCCTCCACTTT.

The V call is TRBV2, the J call TRBJ1-1; D gene unclear. V was trimmed by 9 bases and J by 0 bases, leaving 5 bases between them. The germline V gene has CDR1 SNHLY and CDR2 FYNNEI. The CDR3 covers 11 residues. The CDR3 protein is CASSLNTEAFF. The CDR3 bases are TGTGCCAGTAGCCTGAACACTGAAGCTTTCTTT.

J is TRBJ2-1 and V is TRBV19; maybe TRBD2 (5 bases). Germline V CDR1 and CDR2: LNHDA, SQIVND (reference sequence). V was trimmed by 3 bases and J by 2 bases, leaving 11 bases between them. The CDR3 is made up of 15 amino acids. The CDR3 DNA reads as TGTGCCAGTAGTATCGGGCGGGTACCCTACAATGAGCAGTTCTTC. It codes for CASSIGRVPYNEQFF.

This chain uses TRBV30 with TRBJ2-7, with 9 positions matching TRBD2. The V gene end was trimmed by 0 bases and the J gene end by 5 bases; junction bases not matched to a gene: 5. Germline V lookup: CDR1 GTSNPN, CDR2 SVGIG (reference sequence). The CDR3 has 14 amino acids. CDR3 amino acids: CAWSVGTSFDEQYF. DNA of the CDR3: TGTGCCTGGAGTGTAGGGACTAGCTTCGACGAGCAGTACTTC. The complete variable domain, with remaining parts taken from reference TRBV30 and TRBJ2-7, reads SQTIHQWPATLVQPVGSPLSLECTVEGTSNPNLYWYRQAAGRGLQLLFYSVGIGQISSEVPQNLSASRPQDRQFILSSKKLLLSDSGFYLCAWSVGTSFDEQYFGPGTRLTVT.

The chain recombines TRBV6-6 with TRBJ2-7; tentatively, D is TRBD1 (5 bases). Germline V gene data show CDR1 as MNHNY and CDR2 as SVGAGI (reference sequence). V was shortened by 6 bases and J by 6 bases, with 12 bases between the two germline ends. The CDR3 runs to 12 residues. CDR3 sequence reads: CASRDQGSEQYF. The DNA of the CDR3 is TGTGCCAGCAGGGATCAGGGATCCGAGCAGTACTTC.

This chain joins TRBV2 and TRBJ2-7, with D perhaps matching TRBD2 (6 bases). V lost 6 bases, J lost 3 bases, and 12 bases lay in between. In germline, CDR1 is SNHLY, CDR2 FYNNEI. The CDR3 loop spans 13 amino acids. The DNA of the CDR3 is TGTGCCAGCAGAACGGGACTTGGCTACGAGCAGTACTTC. As protein: CASRTGLGYEQYF.